Listed below are T cell receptor beta chains from one sample, sequenced in a study of cytotoxic CD8 clonotypes in ibrutinib-treated CLL. Profiling relied on immunoSEQ multiplex PCR, and the TCRdb table lists in-frame clones only, not all of them. In the table there are some 300,000 clones, roughly 80% of which are singletons. The material was PBMCs, obtained before ibrutinib treatment. The receptors were sampled from a human donor with chronic lymphocytic leukemia. Each CDR3 is given with its conserved first and last residue. Each record gives: clone size, D gene, J gene, V gene, CDR3 protein, CDR3 DNA. The D gene is left open where the match is weak. Clone size is shown for a subset of rows, as once, few, many or a class of expanded clone.

size: .
D: TRBD2
J: TRBJ2-1
V: TRBV27
CDR3: CASRPLLAGYSYNEQFF
DNA: TGTGCCAGCAGACCATTACTAGCGGGGTACTCCTACAATGAGCAGTTCTTC

size: .
D: TRBD2
J: TRBJ2-2
V: TRBV4-2
CDR3: CASSQLAGLTGELFF
DNA: TGTGCCAGCAGCCAACTAGCGGGTCTCACCGGGGAGCTGTTTTTT

size: .
D: .
J: TRBJ2-1
V: TRBV21-1
CDR3: CASSILVGHYNEQFF
DNA: TGTGCCAGCAGCATCCTGGTGGGGCACTACAATGAGCAGTTCTTC

size: few
D: TRBD1
J: TRBJ2-1
V: TRBV19
CDR3: CATRQGLGQFF
DNA: TGTGCCACCCGACAGGGGCTCGGGCAGTTCTTC

size: .
D: .
J: TRBJ2-7
V: TRBV10-3
CDR3: CAISERGTEQYF
DNA: TGTGCCATCAGTGAGCGCGGGACCGAGCAGTACTTC

size: .
D: TRBD2
J: TRBJ2-7
V: TRBV7-2
CDR3: CASSLGSSGSTYEQYF
DNA: TGTGCCAGCAGCTTAGGGTCTAGCGGGAGCACCTACGAGCAGTACTTC

size: .
D: TRBD1
J: TRBJ2-1
V: TRBV5-1
CDR3: CASSVGQGVYFF
DNA: TGCGCCAGCAGCGTCGGACAGGGGGTATACTTCTTC

size: .
D: .
J: TRBJ2-7
V: TRBV9
CDR3: CASSVAPQGHEQYF
DNA: TGTGCCAGCAGCGTAGCTCCACAGGGTCACGAGCAGTACTTC

size: few
D: .
J: TRBJ1-2
V: TRBV19
CDR3: CASSIHNDGYTF
DNA: TGTGCCAGTAGTATTCACAACGATGGCTACACCTTC

size: .
D: TRBD2
J: TRBJ2-3
V: TRBV5-1
CDR3: CASSFASGIHLGFTDTQYF
DNA: TGCGCCAGCAGCTTCGCTAGCGGGATACACCTTGGGTTCACAGATACGCAGTATTTT

size: .
D: TRBD1
J: TRBJ1-5
V: TRBV2
CDR3: CASNPVTGGLSQPQHF
DNA: TGTGCCAGCAATCCGGTCACAGGGGGACTATCTCAGCCCCAGCATTTT

size: .
D: .
J: TRBJ2-2
V: TRBV4-3
CDR3: CASSQGPNTGELFF
DNA: TGCGCCAGCAGCCAAGGTCCGAACACCGGGGAGCTGTTTTTT

size: .
D: TRBD2
J: TRBJ2-3
V: TRBV27
CDR3: CASSSGTSGTDTQYF
DNA: TGTGCCAGCAGCTCCGGGACTAGCGGCACAGATACGCAGTATTTT

size: .
D: .
J: TRBJ2-3
V: TRBV15
CDR3: CATSRAHTDTQYF
DNA: TGTGCCACCAGCAGAGCGCACACAGATACGCAGTATTTT

size: .
D: .
J: TRBJ1-2
V: TRBV29-1
CDR3: CSVLASGYGYTF
DNA: TGCAGCGTTCTGGCGTCTGGGTATGGCTACACCTTC

size: .
D: .
J: TRBJ2-7
V: TRBV12-1
CDR3: CASSVSPTGTSVEQYF
DNA: TGTGCCAGCAGCGTTTCCCCAACCGGGACTAGCGTCGAGCAGTACTTC

size: .
D: TRBD2
J: TRBJ2-3
V: TRBV7-2
CDR3: CASSLETGLAGGNADTQYF
DNA: TGTGCCAGCAGCTTGGAAACGGGACTAGCGGGAGGGAATGCAGATACGCAGTATTTT

size: .
D: TRBD1
J: TRBJ2-7
V: TRBV5-1
CDR3: CASSETGEQYF
DNA: TGCGCCAGCAGCGAGACAGGGGAGCAGTACTTC

size: .
D: TRBD1
J: TRBJ1-2
V: TRBV28
CDR3: CASLKWRDRGYGYTF
DNA: TGTGCCAGCTTGAAGTGGAGGGACAGGGGATATGGCTACACCTTC

size: .
D: .
J: TRBJ2-7
V: TRBV7-8
CDR3: CASSFGTYEQYF
DNA: TGTGCCAGCAGCTTCGGCACCTACGAGCAGTACTTC

size: .
D: .
J: TRBJ2-3
V: TRBV5-4
CDR3: CASSRDSTDTQYF
DNA: TGTGCCAGCAGCCGGGACAGCACAGATACGCAGTATTTT

size: .
D: .
J: TRBJ2-3
V: TRBV6-5
CDR3: CASSYVWEGSTDTQYF
DNA: TGTGCCAGCAGTTACGTTTGGGAAGGAAGCACAGATACGCAGTATTTT

size: few
D: .
J: TRBJ2-5
V: TRBV5-1
CDR3: CASGGGPQETQYF
DNA: TGCGCCAGCGGAGGCGGGCCTCAAGAGACCCAGTACTTC

size: .
D: .
J: TRBJ1-2
V: TRBV6-1
CDR3: CASRSFYGYTF
DNA: TGTGCCAGCAGATCCTTCTATGGCTACACCTTC

size: few
D: TRBD1
J: TRBJ1-2
V: TRBV2
CDR3: CASREQGVGYTF
DNA: TGTGCCAGCAGGGAGCAGGGGGTCGGCTACACCTTC

size: once
D: .
J: TRBJ1-5
V: TRBV15
CDR3: CATSRDLGGQPQHF
DNA: TGTGCCACCAGCAGAGATTTAGGGGGTCAGCCCCAGCATTTT

size: .
D: TRBD1
J: TRBJ2-7
V: TRBV19
CDR3: CASSIGYGRGHGEQYF
DNA: TGTGCCAGTAGTATAGGGTACGGCAGGGGGCATGGCGAGCAGTACTTC

size: .
D: .
J: TRBJ1-2
V: TRBV7-9
CDR3: CASSGSLANYGYTF
DNA: TGTGCCAGCAGCGGGTCCCTAGCTAACTATGGCTACACCTTC

size: few
D: .
J: TRBJ1-2
V: TRBV19
CDR3: CASSISGGASYGYTF
DNA: TGTGCCAGTAGTATCTCGGGGGGCGCTTCCTATGGCTACACCTTC

size: .
D: TRBD2
J: TRBJ2-3
V: TRBV9
CDR3: CASSWTSGTTDTQYF
DNA: TGTGCCAGCAGCTGGACTAGCGGAACCACAGATACGCAGTATTTT

size: .
D: .
J: TRBJ2-5
V: TRBV4-1
CDR3: CASSQDLSSGREQETQYF
DNA: TGCGCCAGCAGCCAAGATCTATCGTCGGGGCGAGAACAAGAGACCCAGTACTTC

size: few
D: .
J: TRBJ2-6
V: TRBV6-5
CDR3: CASSPRDSGANVLTF
DNA: TGTGCCAGCAGTCCCCGGGACTCTGGGGCCAACGTCCTGACTTTC

size: .
D: TRBD2
J: TRBJ2-1
V: TRBV13
CDR3: CASKETSVDNEQFF
DNA: TGTGCCAGCAAAGAGACTAGCGTCGACAATGAGCAGTTCTTC

size: .
D: TRBD2
J: TRBJ2-1
V: TRBV7-2
CDR3: CASKRDWANEQFF
DNA: TGTGCCAGCAAGCGGGATTGGGCCAATGAGCAGTTCTTC

size: .
D: TRBD1
J: TRBJ1-4
V: TRBV4-2
CDR3: CASSQLQGATNEKLFF
DNA: TGTGCCAGCAGCCAACTCCAGGGGGCGACTAATGAAAAACTGTTTTTT

size: .
D: .
J: TRBJ2-3
V: TRBV4-3
CDR3: CASSQRDLDTQYF
DNA: TGCGCCAGCAGCCAAAGAGACTTAGATACGCAGTATTTT

size: .
D: TRBD1
J: TRBJ1-5
V: TRBV4-2
CDR3: CASSQAGQSNQPQHF
DNA: TGTGCCAGCAGCCAAGCGGGACAGAGCAATCAGCCCCAGCATTTT

size: .
D: .
J: TRBJ2-7
V: TRBV15
CDR3: CATSKGTDILYEQYF
DNA: TGTGCCACCAGCAAGGGGACTGACATTCTATACGAGCAGTACTTC

size: .
D: .
J: TRBJ2-1
V: TRBV29-1
CDR3: CSVGAGLGEQFF
DNA: TGCAGCGTTGGGGCAGGGTTGGGTGAGCAGTTCTTC

size: .
D: .
J: TRBJ2-3
V: TRBV19
CDR3: CASRMGLSTDTQYF
DNA: TGTGCCAGTAGGATGGGGCTAAGCACAGATACGCAGTATTTT

size: .
D: .
J: TRBJ2-2
V: TRBV29-1
CDR3: CSVGGTNTGELFF
DNA: TGCAGCGTTGGAGGGACGAACACCGGGGAGCTGTTTTTT

size: .
D: .
J: TRBJ2-1
V: TRBV6-1
CDR3: CASKSGLNNNEQFF
DNA: TGTGCCAGCAAAAGCGGGCTAAACAACAATGAGCAGTTCTTC

size: .
D: .
J: TRBJ2-7
V: TRBV23-1
CDR3: CASSIRGGRGQVCEQYF
DNA: TGCGCCAGCAGTATCCGGGGGGGCAGGGGGCAGGTATGTGAGCAGTACTTC

size: .
D: .
J: TRBJ2-1
V: TRBV7-9
CDR3: CASSLATASDYNEQFF
DNA: TGTGCCAGCAGCTTAGCGACGGCTAGTGACTACAATGAGCAGTTCTTC

size: .
D: .
J: TRBJ2-1
V: TRBV7-2
CDR3: CASRSSVPYNEQFF
DNA: TGTGCCAGCAGATCCTCGGTTCCGTACAATGAGCAGTTCTTC

size: few
D: .
J: TRBJ2-5
V: TRBV15
CDR3: CATSEQGNQETQYF
DNA: TGTGCCACCAGCGAACAGGGAAATCAAGAGACCCAGTACTTC

size: .
D: .
J: TRBJ1-5
V: TRBV30
CDR3: CAWSMGQFANQPQHF
DNA: TGTGCCTGGAGTATGGGACAATTCGCGAATCAGCCCCAGCATTTT

size: .
D: .
J: TRBJ2-7
V: TRBV10-2
CDR3: CASSDLVPREQYF
DNA: TGCGCCAGCAGTGATCTCGTCCCGCGCGAGCAGTACTTC

size: .
D: .
J: TRBJ2-1
V: TRBV10-3
CDR3: CAIGGEDFYNEQFF
DNA: TGTGCCATCGGAGGTGAGGACTTCTACAATGAGCAGTTCTTC

size: .
D: .
J: TRBJ2-1
V: TRBV25-1
CDR3: CASSELGVRSYNEQFF
DNA: TGTGCCAGCAGTGAATTGGGAGTGCGCTCCTACAATGAGCAGTTCTTC

size: .
D: .
J: TRBJ2-2
V: TRBV19
CDR3: CASSVRVAGTGELFF
DNA: TGTGCCAGTAGTGTCCGGGTAGCAGGTACCGGGGAGCTGTTTTTT

size: once
D: .
J: TRBJ1-5
V: TRBV15
CDR3: CATSITGYSNQPQHF
DNA: TGTGCCACCAGCATTACAGGGTACAGCAATCAGCCCCAGCATTTT

size: few
D: .
J: TRBJ1-1
V: TRBV7-8
CDR3: CASSLAFGAGFF
DNA: TGTGCCAGCAGCTTAGCTTTCGGGGCTGGTTTCTTT

size: .
D: TRBD2
J: TRBJ2-3
V: TRBV10-1
CDR3: CASSAILAGGTDTQYF
DNA: TGCGCCAGCAGTGCCATCTTAGCGGGGGGAACAGATACGCAGTATTTT

size: .
D: TRBD1
J: TRBJ2-7
V: TRBV10-3
CDR3: CAISTGGVYEQYF
DNA: TGTGCCATCAGCACAGGGGGCGTCTACGAGCAGTACTTC

size: .
D: .
J: TRBJ2-7
V: TRBV30
CDR3: CAWSVVGGYEQYF
DNA: TGTGCCTGGAGTGTAGTTGGGGGCTACGAGCAGTACTTC

size: few
D: .
J: TRBJ1-5
V: TRBV28
CDR3: CASTFGAHQPQHF
DNA: TGTGCCAGCACCTTCGGCGCTCATCAGCCCCAGCATTTT

size: .
D: .
J: TRBJ2-7
V: TRBV9
CDR3: CASSVRAGRSYEQYF
DNA: TGTGCCAGCAGCGTTAGGGCGGGGCGCTCCTACGAGCAGTACTTC

size: .
D: TRBD2
J: TRBJ2-1
V: TRBV30
CDR3: CAWRLAGNYNEQFF
DNA: TGTGCCTGGAGACTAGCGGGAAATTACAATGAGCAGTTCTTC

size: .
D: TRBD1
J: TRBJ2-7
V: TRBV27
CDR3: CASKTQGVRYEQYF
DNA: TGTGCCAGCAAAACCCAGGGGGTGAGGTACGAGCAGTACTTC